This T cell receptor (beta chain) was observed in a study of blood T cell repertoires in COVID-19. V lost 2 bases and J lost 1, with 19 bases in between. The CDR3 is made up of 18 amino acids. Per germline, CDR1 MNHEY and CDR2 SVGEGT. Using immunoSEQ multiplex PCR, the repertoire was profiled, and TCRdb retains in-frame clones only, with some absent. The sample lists about 180,000 clones; more than 75% were seen once. This chain joins TRBV6-2 or TRBV6-3 and TRBJ2-3, with a possible D match to TRBD1 (6 bases). The TCR comes from a person aged 70 to 85 with COVID-19, enrolled during active disease. The material sequenced was peripheral blood. The CDR3 spells CASSYGLGVGARTDTQYF. In DNA, the CDR3 is TGTGCCAGCAGTTACGGCCTCGGTGTGGGGGCCCGCACAGATACGCAGTATTTT.